A selection of T cell receptor beta chains follows, all from one sample in a study of blood T cell repertoires in COVID-19. TCRdb keeps only in-frame clones here, not all; method: immunoSEQ multiplex PCR. Of about 130,000 clones in the sample, approximately 90% were seen once. The sample was peripheral blood. The source is a woman of 80 years or more with acute or convalescent COVID-19. CDR3s include the opening cysteine and the closing phenylalanine or tryptophan. A D gene is named only where the DNA matches it firmly. Part of the rows lack a size; the others show once, few, many or a class for expanded clones.

d_call clone_size j_call cdr3_length v_call cdr3_nt cdr3_aa
TRBD1 - TRBJ2-3 13 TRBV24-1 TGTGCCACTCGGACAGGGGGCACAGATACGCAGTATTTT CATRTGGTDTQYF
- once TRBJ1-3 14 TRBV5-6 TGTGCCAGCGGCAGCAGGCAGGCTGGAAACACCATATATTTT CASGSRQAGNTIYF
- - TRBJ1-1 12 TRBV6-2/TRBV6-3 TGTGCCAGCAGTTTCAGGGTAGGACGGGCTTTCTTT CASSFRVGRAFF
TRBD1 - TRBJ1-1 15 TRBV19 TGTGCCAGCAGGAATCAGGGGGCGCCGAACACTGAAGCTTTCTTT CASRNQGAPNTEAFF
- few TRBJ1-1 12 TRBV7-8 TGTGCCTCTCGGGTGGGGAACACTGAAGCTTTCTTT CASRVGNTEAFF
- - TRBJ1-1 21 TRBV15 TGTGCCACCAGCAGAGATACACCGTTGCTAACTCAGGGGCGTTCGAACACTGAAGCTTTCTTT CATSRDTPLLTQGRSNTEAFF
- few TRBJ1-4 15 TRBV5-1 TGCGCCAGCAGCTTGGAGGGGCTCACTAATGAAAAACTGTTTTTT CASSLEGLTNEKLFF
TRBD1 - TRBJ2-1 15 TRBV24-1 TGTGCCACCAGTGGTCGGGACAGGGGGCTTTGGGAGCAGTTCTTC CATSGRDRGLWEQFF
TRBD2 - TRBJ2-2 15 TRBV9 TGTGCCAGCAGCGTAGTACTAGCGGGAGCCGGGGAGCTGTTTTTT CASSVVLAGAGELFF
- - TRBJ1-5 15 TRBV18 TGTGCCAGCTCGCCTGGACAGCCCCAACATCAGCCCCAGCATTTT CASSPGQPQHQPQHF
TRBD1 - TRBJ1-2 18 TRBV7-8 TGTGCCAGCAGCTTAGCGCGGAATAGGGGGCGTAACCCATATGGCTACACCTTC CASSLARNRGRNPYGYTF
- - TRBJ1-3 16 TRBV7-9 TGTGCCAGCAGCTTAGATCAGGGAGGATCCCGAAACACCATATATTTT CASSLDQGGSRNTIYF
- - TRBJ2-7 12 TRBV5-6 TGTGCCAGCAGCTTGGCAGGGTTCGAGCAGTACTTC CASSLAGFEQYF
TRBD2 - TRBJ2-2 17 TRBV7-2 TGTGCCAGCAGCCTAAGGGGACTAGCGGTCCCGACCGGGGAGCTGTTTTTT CASSLRGLAVPTGELFF
- - TRBJ1-1 14 TRBV18 TGTGCCAGCTCACCAAGGGGGTTATGGACTGAAGCTTTCTTT CASSPRGLWTEAFF
- - TRBJ1-2 12 TRBV28 TGTGCCAGCAGTCAGGGTTATTATGGCTACACCTTC CASSQGYYGYTF
- - TRBJ2-2 16 TRBV4-1 TGCGCCAGCAGCCAACCCCGGACAGTACGCCCCGGGGAGCTGTTTTTT CASSQPRTVRPGELFF
TRBD1 - TRBJ1-1 16 TRBV6-2/TRBV6-3 TGTGCCAGCAGTTACGACAAGACAGGGGGGAACACTGAAGCTTTCTTT CASSYDKTGGNTEAFF
- - TRBJ1-4 12 TRBV5-4 TGTGCCAGCAGCTCATATGGCGAAAAACTGTTTTTT CASSSYGEKLFF
- - TRBJ2-7 15 TRBV27 TGTGCCAGCAGCTTCATCGGGTCCCGGGCCTACGAGCAGTACTTC CASSFIGSRAYEQYF
- - TRBJ2-1 16 TRBV9 TGTGCCAGCAGCGCCCCTCACGCGGCACTAGGTAATGAGCAGTTCTTC CASSAPHAALGNEQFF
- - TRBJ1-2 12 TRBV27 TGTGCCAGCAGAGAGGGCGGGGGTGGCTACACCTTC CASREGGGGYTF
- - TRBJ2-5 13 TRBV5-4 TGTGCCAGCAGCTTGAACAGGGCAGAGACCCAGTACTTC CASSLNRAETQYF
- - TRBJ1-2 11 TRBV3-1/TRBV3-2 TGTGCCAGCAGCCAGGCGGGACTCTACACCTTC CASSQAGLYTF
TRBD1 - TRBJ1-2 13 TRBV27 TGTGCCAGCAGGCAAAATACAGGGGTTGGCTACACCTTC CASRQNTGVGYTF
TRBD2 - TRBJ2-2 16 TRBV7-9 TGTGCCAGCAGCTACAGCGGGGGGTTTAGTACCGGGGAGCTGTTTTTT CASSYSGGFSTGELFF
- - TRBJ1-1 13 TRBV9 TGTGCCAGCAGCCTCGACGGGGGCACTGAAGCTTTCTTT CASSLDGGTEAFF
TRBD1 - TRBJ1-2 19 TRBV4-2 TGTGCCAGCAGCCAAGATCTAATGGGGACAGTAATAACAAACTATGGCTACACCTTC CASSQDLMGTVITNYGYTF
- - TRBJ2-3 16 TRBV5-1 TGCGCCAGCAGCATTCCCGGGACACCAAGCACAGATACGCAGTATTTT CASSIPGTPSTDTQYF
- - TRBJ2-7 15 TRBV5-1 TGCGCCAGCGCACGAGGGGGTACCCTAGCCTACGAGCAGTACTTC CASARGGTLAYEQYF
TRBD1 - TRBJ1-5 14 TRBV5-1 TGCGCCAGCAGACCCGGGACAGGGAATCAGCCCCAGCATTTT CASRPGTGNQPQHF
- - TRBJ2-1 13 TRBV2 TGTGCCAGCAGTGAGTTCCCGATCGGTCGGCAGTTCTTC CASSEFPIGRQFF
- - TRBJ2-3 15 TRBV18 TGTGCCAGCTCACCAGGGGGGGCGCGGACAGATACGCAGTATTTT CASSPGGARTDTQYF
TRBD1 - TRBJ1-1 13 TRBV10-3 TGTGCCATCAAAGGGACAGGGTCCACTGAAGCTTTCTTT CAIKGTGSTEAFF
TRBD2 - TRBJ2-1 15 TRBV5-6 TGTGCCAGCAGATCGGGGGGACTAGCATCCAATGAGCAGTTCTTC CASRSGGLASNEQFF
TRBD1 - TRBJ1-5 15 TRBV7-9 TGTGCCAGCAGCTTAGGAGGGGGCCGGGGCCAGCCCCAGCATTTT CASSLGGGRGQPQHF
- - TRBJ1-5 13 TRBV9 TGTGCCAGCAGCCGCGCGCCAACCGAGCCCCAGCATTTT CASSRAPTEPQHF
TRBD2 - TRBJ2-5 14 TRBV4-2 TGTGCCAGCAGCGGTCGGGGGGGGGACGAGACCCAGTACTTC CASSGRGGDETQYF
- - TRBJ1-2 14 TRBV7-8 TGTGCCAGCAGCCCGAGTGACAGTTTCTATGGCTACACCTTC CASSPSDSFYGYTF
TRBD1 - TRBJ2-5 17 TRBV5-5 TGTGCCAGCAGCTACTCCGGGACAGGGATTTTAGGAGAGACCCAGTACTTC CASSYSGTGILGETQYF
- - TRBJ1-5 14 TRBV16 TGTGCCAGCAGCCCGCAGTACGGGGGTCAGCCCCAGCATTTT CASSPQYGGQPQHF
- - TRBJ2-5 12 TRBV4-3 TGCGCCAGCAGCCAAGATCGGGTGACCCAGTACTTC CASSQDRVTQYF